This is a list of T cell receptor beta chains from one sample in a study of long-term antiretroviral therapy in people with HIV. Profiling relied on immunoSEQ multiplex PCR, and the TCRdb table lists in-frame clones only, not all of them. The table has more than 25,000 clones, approximately 80% seen once. Material: unsorted PBMCs, obtained 3 years after starting antiretroviral therapy. The receptor set was obtained from a man aged 35 to 55 with HIV. The CDR3 runs from the conserved cysteine through the conserved F or W. D genes are given only for firm matches. Clone size, where shown, is once, few, many, or a class for clones that have expanded.

>TRBJ2-7|TRBD1|-|TRBV27
TGTGCCAGCAGTCCACGTCCGGGGACAGATTCCTACGAGCAGTACTTC
CASSPRPGTDSYEQYF
>TRBJ1-5|-|-|TRBV19
TGTGCCAGTAGTCCGGGGGCGAACAATCAGCCCCAGCATTTT
CASSPGANNQPQHF
>TRBJ1-3|-|-|TRBV2
TGTGCCAGCGGCCCCTCTGGAAACACCATATATTTT
CASGPSGNTIYF
>TRBJ2-7|-|-|TRBV30
TGTGCCTGGAACGGAGTGCCAGCCTCCACCTACGAGCAGTACTTC
CAWNGVPASTYEQYF
>TRBJ2-5|-|-|TRBV4-1
TGCGCCAGCAGCCAAGATTGGATCCCACAAGAGACCCAGTACTTC
CASSQDWIPQETQYF
>TRBJ1-5|-|-|TRBV21-1
TGTGCCAGCAGCATGGTACAGGGGCGACAGCCCCAGCATTTT
CASSMVQGRQPQHF
>TRBJ1-4|-|-|TRBV14
TGTGCCAGCAGCCAAGATAGGGGCGGTAACGACATTAATGAAAAACTGTTTTTT
CASSQDRGGNDINEKLFF
>TRBJ1-4|-|once|TRBV19
TGTGCCAGTAGGGAACGGGGCGGCCTTTGGGCTAATGAAAAACTGTTTTTT
CASRERGGLWANEKLFF
>TRBJ2-3|-|-|TRBV7-9
TGTGCCAGCAGCTTAGACGCGGATACGCAGTATTTT
CASSLDADTQYF
>TRBJ1-1|-|-|TRBV9
TGTGCCAGCAGCCAAGGCCGGAGGGACACTGAAGCTTTCTTT
CASSQGRRDTEAFF
>TRBJ1-5|-|few|TRBV6-6
TGTGCCAGCAGTTCCCATAGCAATCAGCCCCAGCATTTT
CASSSHSNQPQHF
>TRBJ2-7|-|-|TRBV19
TGTGCCAGTAGTCAGGCCCACTCCTCCTACGAGCAGTACTTC
CASSQAHSSYEQYF
>TRBJ2-5|-|-|TRBV9
TGTGCCAGCAGCGCCGACACGGGGGCACTCCAAGAGACCCAGTACTTC
CASSADTGALQETQYF
>TRBJ1-1|TRBD1|-|TRBV7-2
TGTGCCAGCAGCTCCCAGGGGGGAGGGGGCAAGTGGTTCGTAGCTTTCTTT
CASSSQGGGGKWFVAFF
>TRBJ1-1|TRBD1|-|TRBV7-8
TGTGCCAGCAGCCTCGGGACAGGCGGGGAAGCTTTCTTT
CASSLGTGGEAFF
>TRBJ2-7|TRBD1|-|TRBV9
TGTGCCAGCAGCGTCTCGCAGGGGGCCTCCTACGAGCAGTACTTC
CASSVSQGASYEQYF
>TRBJ1-2|TRBD1|-|TRBV7-9
TGTGCCAGCAGCCTAAGGACAGGCGCGGCTAACTATGGCTACACCTTC
CASSLRTGAANYGYTF
>TRBJ2-7|-|-|TRBV4-2
TGTGCCAGCAGCCAAGATACCGTAGCTAGCCGGGCGCACTTC
CASSQDTVASRAHF
>TRBJ1-4|-|-|TRBV5-4
TGTGCCAGCAGCCCCAGGGGTGAAAAACTGTTTTTT
CASSPRGEKLFF
>TRBJ2-7|-|-|TRBV7-2
TGTGCCAGCAGCTTAGATGGTGGAGCGTCCTACGAGCAGTACTTC
CASSLDGGASYEQYF
>TRBJ2-5|TRBD1|once|TRBV5-4
TGTGCCAGTAGAGGACAGGCCCAAGAGACCCAGTACTTC
CASRGQAQETQYF
>TRBJ2-1|-|few|TRBV7-9
TGTGCCAGCAGCTTAGAGTGGGGTGAGCAGTTCTTC
CASSLEWGEQFF
>TRBJ1-5|-|-|TRBV18
TGTGCCAGCTCGTCCCGGGACACTAATAGCAATCAGCCCCAGCATTTT
CASSSRDTNSNQPQHF
>TRBJ2-3|-|-|TRBV29-1
TGCAGCGTTGGGAACAGTCGACCGGATACGCAGTATTTT
CSVGNSRPDTQYF
>TRBJ2-7|-|-|TRBV6-1
TGTGCCAGTAATCCGGGACACTCCTACGAGCAGTACTTC
CASNPGHSYEQYF
>TRBJ1-2|-|-|TRBV6-1
TGTGCCAGCAGTGAAGGGGCAGGCGGGGTCTTCTATGGCTACACCTTC
CASSEGAGGVFYGYTF